The sequence of this T cell receptor (beta chain) was determined in a study of OX40 agonist ivuxolimab in advanced cancers. Study-level information: With ivuxolimab, an agonistic anti-OX40 (CD134) antibody, patients were treated. Prior therapy, whether anti-PD-1, anti-PD-L1 or anti-CTLA-4, was allowed, and roughly 44% had some. Overall study findings and caveats: It was also the case that some nonresponders had low normalized T-cell clonal expansion.

Concerning this clone: No antigen is known for it.

Cycle 7 day 1, cycle 4 day 1, and baseline were the timepoints at which blood was sampled. Clones were sequenced by immunoSEQ multiplex PCR, and TCRdb holds only the in-frame ones, with some missing. In the table there are 70,000 or so clones, about 93% of which are singletons. The sequence derives from an adult with an advanced solid tumor such as melanoma, head and neck, liver or kidney cancer. This material consisted of CD4+ or CD8+ T cells sorted from blood, taken in a trial of the OX40 agonist ivuxolimab.

CDR3 protein: CASSLVGTDTQYF. CDR3 DNA sequence: TGTGCCAGCAGCTTAGTGGGTACAGATACGCAGTATTTT. The chain carries TRBV7-9 and TRBJ2-3; D remains unclear. The CDR3 is 13 amino acids. CDR1 SEHNR and CDR2 FQNEAQ come from the germline V gene (reference sequence). Trimming left V 1 base short and J 3 bases short, with 5 bases between.